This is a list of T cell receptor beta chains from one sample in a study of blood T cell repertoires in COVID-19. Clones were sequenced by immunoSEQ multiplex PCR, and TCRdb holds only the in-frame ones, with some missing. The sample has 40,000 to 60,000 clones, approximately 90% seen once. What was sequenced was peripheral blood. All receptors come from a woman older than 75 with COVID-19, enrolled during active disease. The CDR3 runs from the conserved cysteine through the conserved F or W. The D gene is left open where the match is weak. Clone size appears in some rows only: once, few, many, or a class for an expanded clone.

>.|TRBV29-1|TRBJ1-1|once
TGCAGCGTTGAAGATAACCGGGACACTGAAGCTTTCTTT
CSVEDNRDTEAFF
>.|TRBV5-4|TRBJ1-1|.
TGTGCCAGCAGCTCGGGGGGGATGAACACTGAAGCTTTCTTT
CASSSGGMNTEAFF
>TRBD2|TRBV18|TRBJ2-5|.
TGTGCCAGCTCACCATTGCCTAGCGGGGGATTTGGGGAGACCCAGTACTTC
CASSPLPSGGFGETQYF
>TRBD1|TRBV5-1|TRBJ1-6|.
TGCGCCAGCAGCTTGGTGGGGACAGGGGAGGTCAATAATTCACCCCTCCACTTT
CASSLVGTGEVNNSPLHF
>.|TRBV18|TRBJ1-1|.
TGTGCCAGCCGCCAGACAGAGAACACTGAAGCTTTCTTT
CASRQTENTEAFF
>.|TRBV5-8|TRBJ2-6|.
TGTGCCAGCAGCTATGACAGCTCTGGGGCCAACGTCCTGACTTTC
CASSYDSSGANVLTF
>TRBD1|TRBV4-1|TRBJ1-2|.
TGCGCCAGCAGCCAAGCCCGACAGGGCCTCGGCTACACCTTC
CASSQARQGLGYTF
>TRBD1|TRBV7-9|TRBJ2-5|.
TGTGCCAGCAGCTCTTTCCAGGGGGCGGCTTGGCAAGAGACCCAGTACTTC
CASSSFQGAAWQETQYF
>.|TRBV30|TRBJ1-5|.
TGTGCCTGGAACAAACAGGGTGTCGGTCAGCCCCAGCATTTT
CAWNKQGVGQPQHF
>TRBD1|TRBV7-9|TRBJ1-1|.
TGTGCCAGCAGCCCCCAGACAGGGGGGTCCACTGAAGCTTTCTTT
CASSPQTGGSTEAFF
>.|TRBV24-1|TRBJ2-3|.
TGTGCCACCAGTGTCCCGGCCGTGCGGGATACGCAGTATTTT
CATSVPAVRDTQYF
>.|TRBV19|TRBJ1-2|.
TGTGCCAGTAGTATAGTGGGAGATAACTATGGCTACACCTTC
CASSIVGDNYGYTF
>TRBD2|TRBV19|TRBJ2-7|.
TGTGCCGGGACTAGCGGTCCCTACGAGCAGTACTTC
CAGTSGPYEQYF
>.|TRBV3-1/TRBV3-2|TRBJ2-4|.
TGTGCCAGCAGTTATGGACAGTTAAACATTCAGTACTTC
CASSYGQLNIQYF
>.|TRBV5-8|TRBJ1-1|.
TGTGCCAGCAGCTTTGGGACAAGGACCCAATTATCCATGAACACTGAAGCTTTCTTT
CASSFGTRTQLSMNTEAFF
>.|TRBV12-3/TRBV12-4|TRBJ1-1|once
TGTGCCAGCAGTTTTGGCCTTTCAGCTTTCTTT
CASSFGLSAFF
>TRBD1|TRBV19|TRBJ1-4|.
TGTGCCAGTAGGGACAGGGAAGGTGAAAAACTGTTTTTT
CASRDREGEKLFF
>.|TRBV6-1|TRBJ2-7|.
TGTGCCAGCAGTGAGGCGGCCAGGGGATACGAGCAGTACTTC
CASSEAARGYEQYF
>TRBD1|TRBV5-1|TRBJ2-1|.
TGCGCCAGCAGCCAACAGGGGAGCTCCTACAATGAGCAGTTCTTC
CASSQQGSSYNEQFF
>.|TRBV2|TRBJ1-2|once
TGTGCCAGCAGTGCACAGGGTTTAATTAATACGGACTATGGCTACACCTTC
CASSAQGLINTDYGYTF
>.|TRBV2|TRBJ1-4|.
TGTGCCAGCAGGAGGGTGGCTAATGAAAAACTGTTTTTT
CASRRVANEKLFF
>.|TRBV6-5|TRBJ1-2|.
TGTGCCAGCAGTTACGACAGGCTGTATGGCTACACCTTC
CASSYDRLYGYTF
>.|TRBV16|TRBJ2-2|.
TGTGCCAGCAGCCGGCAGCGATTGGCCGGGGAGCTGTTTTTT
CASSRQRLAGELFF
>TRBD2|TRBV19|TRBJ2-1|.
TGTGCCAGTAGTGAGGTGACTAGCGGGTTCAATGAGCAGTTCTTC
CASSEVTSGFNEQFF
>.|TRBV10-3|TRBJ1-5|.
TGTGCCATCAGTGCAGGGGTTGGTCAGCCCCAGCATTTT
CAISAGVGQPQHF
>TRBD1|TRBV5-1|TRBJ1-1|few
TGCGCCAGCAGGCAAACAGGGGAGAACACTGAAGCTTTCTTT
CASRQTGENTEAFF
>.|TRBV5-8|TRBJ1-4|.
TGTGCCAGCAGCTTGGTAGCAGGGCAGGGGAATGAAAAACTGTTTTTT
CASSLVAGQGNEKLFF